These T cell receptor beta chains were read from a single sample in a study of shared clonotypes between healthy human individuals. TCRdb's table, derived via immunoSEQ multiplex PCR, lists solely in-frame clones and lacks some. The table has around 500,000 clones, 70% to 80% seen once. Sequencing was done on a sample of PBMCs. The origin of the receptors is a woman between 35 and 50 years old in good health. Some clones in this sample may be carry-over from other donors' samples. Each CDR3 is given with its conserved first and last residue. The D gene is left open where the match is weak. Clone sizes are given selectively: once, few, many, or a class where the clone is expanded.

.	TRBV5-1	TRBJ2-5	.	TGCGCCAGCAGCTCTGGGGTTAGGGGAATACAAGAGACCCAGTACTTC	CASSSGVRGIQETQYF
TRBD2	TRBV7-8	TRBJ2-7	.	TGTGCCAGCAGCACCGGGACTAACTACGAGCAGTACTTC	CASSTGTNYEQYF
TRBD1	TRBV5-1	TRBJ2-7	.	TGCGCCAGCAGCCCGGAGGGACAGGCAACCTACGAGCAGTACTTC	CASSPEGQATYEQYF
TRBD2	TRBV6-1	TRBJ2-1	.	TGTGCCAGCAGTGAAGGGTTTAGCGGGTACAATGAGCAGTTCTTC	CASSEGFSGYNEQFF
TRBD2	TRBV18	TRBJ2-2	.	TGTGCCAGCTCACCGGAGCGGGGGGCCCCCGGGGAGCTGTTTTTT	CASSPERGAPGELFF
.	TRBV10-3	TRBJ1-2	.	TGTGCCATCAGTGACAGCCTCTATGGCTACACCTTC	CAISDSLYGYTF
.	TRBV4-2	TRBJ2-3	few	TGTGCCAGCAGCCGCGACGGGACTAGCACAGATACGCAGTATTTT	CASSRDGTSTDTQYF
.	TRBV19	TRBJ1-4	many	TGTGCCAGTAGTATAGGGGGCGCCGATGAAAAACTGTTTTTT	CASSIGGADEKLFF
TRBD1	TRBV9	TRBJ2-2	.	TGTGCCAGCAGCCAAGGACAGGGTAGCACCGGGGAGCTGTTTTTT	CASSQGQGSTGELFF
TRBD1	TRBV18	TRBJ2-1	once	TGTGCCAGCTCACCATCGGGACAGGGCTACAATGAGCAGTTCTTC	CASSPSGQGYNEQFF
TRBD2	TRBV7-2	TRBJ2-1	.	TGTGCCAGCAGCCTAGGCTCTAGCGGGAGTAATGAGCAGTTCTTC	CASSLGSSGSNEQFF
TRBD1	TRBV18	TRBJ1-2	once	TGTGCCAGCTCACCCGGACAGGATAACTATGGCTACACCTTC	CASSPGQDNYGYTF
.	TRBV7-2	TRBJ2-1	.	TGTGCCAGCAGCTTCGGCAGACAGGGACTCAATGAGCAGTTCTTC	CASSFGRQGLNEQFF
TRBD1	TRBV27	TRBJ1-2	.	TGTGCCAGCACCGACCAGACAGGGGTAGGAGGCTACACCTTC	CASTDQTGVGGYTF
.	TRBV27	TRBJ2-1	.	TGTGCCAGCAGTCCGAATCGACGCGGCTCCTACAATGAGCAGTTCTTC	CASSPNRRGSYNEQFF
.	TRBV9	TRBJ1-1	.	TGTGCCAGCAGCGTAGGGAACAGGAACACTGAAGCTTTCTTT	CASSVGNRNTEAFF
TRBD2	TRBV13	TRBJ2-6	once	TGTGCCAGCAGCCTACGGACTAGCGGGAGTTCCGGGGCCAACGTCCTGACTTTC	CASSLRTSGSSGANVLTF
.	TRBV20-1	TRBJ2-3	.	TGCAGTGCTAGGGTAGATACGCAGTATTTT	CSARVDTQYF
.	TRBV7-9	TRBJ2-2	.	TGTGCCAGCAGCTTAATGGGCACCGGGGAGCTGTTTTTT	CASSLMGTGELFF
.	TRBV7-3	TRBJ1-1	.	TGTGCCAGCAGCTTAACCTCGAACACTGAAGCTTTCTTT	CASSLTSNTEAFF
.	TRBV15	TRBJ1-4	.	TGTGCCACCAGCAGAGACCTGGGAGAAAAACTGTTTTTT	CATSRDLGEKLFF
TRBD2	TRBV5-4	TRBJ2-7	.	TGTGCCAGCAGCTTTACTAGCGGGGCGTCCTACGAGCAGTACTTC	CASSFTSGASYEQYF
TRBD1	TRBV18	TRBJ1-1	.	TGTGCCAGCTCACCAAAAATACCGGGACAGGGGAACACTGAAGCTTTCTTT	CASSPKIPGQGNTEAFF